Presented here are 9 T cell receptor beta chains from one specimen sequenced in a study of blood T cell repertoires in COVID-19 (TCRdb year 2020). The library was produced with the immunoSEQ multiplex PCR assay. Drawn from immuneACCESS, this table holds only the in-frame rearrangements with V and J called that TCRdb kept. Clones are partly lost; checked studies trace under half to an unresolved V gene and leave the rest unexplained. The table for this sample lists 200,000 to 250,000 clones; roughly four fifths of them were counted only once. The leading ten clones occupy roughly 10% of the sample. The sequencing input was peripheral blood. These receptors all come from a man of 80 years or more with acute or convalescent COVID-19.

The chain carries TRBV7-9 and TRBJ2-7; tentatively, D is TRBD2 (5 bases). This CDR3 contains 17 residues. Germline lookup yields CDR1 SEHNR and CDR2 FQNEAQ (reference sequence). The V gene lost 2 bases and the J gene lost 0 bases, with 17 bases spanning the gap. As DNA, the CDR3 is TGTGCCAGCAGCTTATCCCCCGTCCCACTAGTCTCCTACGAGCAGTACTTC. This gives the protein CASSLSPVPLVSYEQYF.

The chain has TRBV5-8 and TRBJ1-1; D perhaps matches TRBD1 (6 bases). Germline V gene lookup returns CDR1 SGHTS and CDR2 YDEGEE. The germline V and J ends were trimmed by 4 bases and 1 base, with 26 bases remaining between them. The CDR3 runs 19 residues. The DNA of the CDR3 is TGTGCCAGCAGCCGAGGCTGGGCAGGGGCGTCACCCCGGAACACTGAAGCTTTCTTT. Residues: CASSRGWAGASPRNTEAFF. Variable domain in full (rest from reference TRBV5-8 and TRBJ1-1): EAGVTQSPTHLIKTRGQQATLRCSPISGHTSVYWYQQALGLGLQFLLWYDEGEERNRGNFPPRFSGRQFPNYSSELNVNALELEDSALYLCASSRGWAGASPRNTEAFFGQGTRLTVV.

The chain joins TRBV6-5 to TRBJ1-6; 10 nucleotides agree with TRBD1. The J segment lost 10 bases and the V segment lost 4 bases, leaving 7 bases of the junction unmatched. The CDR3 runs 15 residues. The germline V gene has CDR1 MNHEY and CDR2 SVGAGI. The CDR3 spells CASSSGTGVYSPLHF. The CDR3, as DNA: TGTGCCAGCAGTTCGGGGACAGGGGTATACTCACCCCTCCACTTT.

In this sample, this clone turned up once. The chain has TRBV3-1 (or the pseudogene TRBV3-2) and TRBJ2-1; D perhaps matches TRBD1 (7 bases). The V gene's germline CDR1 is LGHDT and CDR2 YNNKEL (reference sequence). The CDR3 loop spans 15 amino acids. V lost 0 bases and J lost 10, with 16 bases in between. The CDR3 DNA reads TGTGCCAGCAGCCAAGAGACGCGAGGAGGGGGCGAGCAGTTCTTC. Protein product: CASSQETRGGGEQFF.

The J gene is TRBJ1-6, the V gene TRBV19; D unresolved. Trimming pared 7 bases from V and 7 bases from J, leaving 14 bases between. Germline V lookup: CDR1 LNHDA, CDR2 SQIVND (reference sequence). This CDR3 has 14 amino acids. Written as DNA, the CDR3 is TGTGCCAGTATTAGTAGGGAGAGGAATTCACCCCTCCACTTT. Its protein is CASISRERNSPLHF.

This clone was recorded once. The gene calls are TRBV5-1 and TRBJ1-1; 8 bases align to TRBD1. Germline V gene lookup returns CDR1 SGHRS and CDR2 YFSETQ. The CDR3 consists of 13 residues. V shed 4 bases and J 11 bases; nucleotides not matched to a gene: 10. The CDR3 is CASSLRQGREAFF. The CDR3 DNA sequence: TGCGCCAGCAGCCTCCGACAGGGGCGAGAGGCTTTCTTT.

This chain connects TRBV7-9 to TRBJ1-6; 9 bases are a match to TRBD1. Germline V gene sequence: CDR1 SEHNR, CDR2 FQNEAQ (reference sequence). There are 15 residues in the CDR3. The V segment lost 2 bases and the J segment 9 bases; nucleotides outside the gene matches: 5. CDR3 DNA: TGTGCCAGCAGCTTATCCGGGACAGGGTCTTCACCCCTCCACTTT. It codes for CASSLSGTGSSPLHF.

The chain uses TRBV5-5 and TRBJ2-5, with 8 positions matching TRBD1. The CDR3 consists of 14 residues. J lost 5 bases, V lost 5 bases, and 8 bases had no gene match. CDR1 SGHKS and CDR2 YYEKEE come from the germline V gene (reference sequence). The CDR3 is CASRPGTGEETQYF. In DNA form, the CDR3 reads TGTGCCAGCAGACCCGGGACAGGAGAGGAGACCCAGTACTTC. Based on the CDR3 plus reference TRBV5-5 and TRBJ2-5, the full variable domain is DAGVTQSPTHLIKTRGQQVTLRCSPISGHKSVSWYQQVLGQGPQFIFQYYEKEERGRGNFPDRFSARQFPNYSSELNVNALLLGDSALYLCASRPGTGEETQYFGPGTRLLVL.

The rearrangement links TRBV27 to TRBJ1-6; D perhaps matches TRBD1 (6 bases). The V end lost 6 bases, the J end lost 10 bases, and 25 bases lay between the germline ends. The V gene's germline CDR1 is MNHEY and CDR2 SMNVEV (reference sequence). CDR3 length: 17 residues. CDR3 bases: TGTGCCAGCAGCCTTCTCACCGGGACATTTAGGACCTCACCCCTCCACTTT. It encodes CASSLLTGTFRTSPLHF.